This entry lists 7 T cell receptor beta chains sequenced from one sample in a study of radiation and T cells in renal cell carcinoma. As to time point: baseline pretreatment blood. Treatment specified: 15 Gy SBRT to primary tumor, nephrectomy 4 weeks later. TCRdb's table, derived via immunoSEQ multiplex PCR, lists solely in-frame clones and lacks some. The sample records 130,000 to 150,000 clones, over 75% being singletons. This specimen consisted of blood, obtained from a patient whose treatment included radiotherapy and nephrectomy. These receptors were collected from a woman aged 45 to 65 with renal cell carcinoma.

The chain has TRBV4-3 and TRBJ1-3; TRBD1 is a possible D gene (6 bases). CDR1 and CDR2 (germline): LGHNA, YSLEER. V lost 0 bases, J lost 3 bases, and 15 bases lay in between. The CDR3 is made up of 17 amino acids. CDR3 amino acids: CASSQDDGRGGGNTIYF. The CDR3 DNA sequence: TGCGCCAGCAGCCAAGATGATGGCAGGGGAGGTGGAAACACCATATATTTT.

The chain combines TRBV4-3 with TRBJ2-7; 9 bases are a match to TRBD2. V dropped 2 bases and J dropped 3; count of bases not matched to a gene: 5. Looked up from germline, CDR1 is LGHNA and CDR2 is YSLEER. This CDR3 is 15 amino acids long. As DNA, the CDR3 is TGCGCCAGCAGCCAAACCGGGACTAGCAGCTACGAGCAGTACTTC. Amino acids: CASSQTGTSSYEQYF.

This chain links TRBV9 with TRBJ1-1, with 7 nucleotides matching TRBD1. CDR3 length equals 14 residues. The V gene end was trimmed by 0 bases and the J gene end by 11 bases; junction bases not matched to a gene: 10. Germline CDR1 reads SGDLS; CDR2 reads YYNGEE. CDR3 bases: TGTGCCAGCAGCGTAGATGTTCACAGGGGTAGGGCTTTCTTT. This sequence encodes CASSVDVHRGRAFF.

The chain carries TRBV15 and TRBJ1-3; D remains unclear. V was trimmed by 0 bases and J by 2 bases, leaving 14 bases between them. This CDR3 region has 17 residues. In germline, CDR1 is LNHNV, CDR2 YYDKDF (reference sequence). Here the CDR3 DNA reads TGTGCCACCAGCAGAGAGGGAGGACGTCGAACTGGAAACACCATATATTTT. Its protein is CATSREGGRRTGNTIYF. Supplemented by reference TRBV15 and TRBJ1-3, the full variable domain reads DAMVIQNPRYQVTQFGKPVTLSCSQTLNHNVMYWYQQKSSQAPKLLFHYYDKDFNNEADTPDNFQSRRPNTSFCFLDIRSPGLGDTAMYLCATSREGGRRTGNTIYFGEGSWLTVV.

This clone was seen a handful of times. The chain links TRBV5-1 to TRBJ1-1; D gene unclear. Trimming cost V 0 bases and J 1 base, with 7 bases left between them. CDR1 is SGHRS, CDR2 YFSETQ, per germline. This CDR3 has 14 residues. This CDR3 is CASSLARGNTEAFF. The DNA of the CDR3 is TGCGCCAGCAGCTTGGCACGGGGGAACACTGAAGCTTTCTTT.

The V call is TRBV5-5, the J call TRBJ2-5; weak D call: TRBD1 (5 bases). The V end was cut by 4 bases, the J end by 2 bases, with 15 bases between. The CDR3 consists of 15 residues. The germline CDR1 and CDR2 sequences are SGHKS and YYEKEE (reference sequence). The CDR3 coding sequence is TGTGCCAGCAGCCCCCTTGGGGCGGTACAAGAGACCCAGTACTTC. Its protein is CASSPLGAVQETQYF.

This clone was observed a handful of times. The chain couples TRBV7-3 to TRBJ1-1; no clear D gene. Trimming took off 3 bases at V and 1 base at J, with 6 bases between the two ends. Per the germline V gene, CDR1 is SGHTA and CDR2 is FQGTGA. The CDR3 runs 13 residues. CDR3 sequence reads: CASSLEANTEAFF. The CDR3 DNA reads TGTGCCAGCAGCTTGGAGGCGAACACTGAAGCTTTCTTT. The whole variable domain, remainder taken from reference TRBV7-3 and TRBJ1-1, is GAGVSQTPSNKVTEKGKYVELRCDPISGHTALYWYRQSLGQGPEFLIYFQGTGAADDSGLPNDRFFAVRPEGSVSTLKIQRTERGDSAVYLCASSLEANTEAFFGQGTRLTVV.